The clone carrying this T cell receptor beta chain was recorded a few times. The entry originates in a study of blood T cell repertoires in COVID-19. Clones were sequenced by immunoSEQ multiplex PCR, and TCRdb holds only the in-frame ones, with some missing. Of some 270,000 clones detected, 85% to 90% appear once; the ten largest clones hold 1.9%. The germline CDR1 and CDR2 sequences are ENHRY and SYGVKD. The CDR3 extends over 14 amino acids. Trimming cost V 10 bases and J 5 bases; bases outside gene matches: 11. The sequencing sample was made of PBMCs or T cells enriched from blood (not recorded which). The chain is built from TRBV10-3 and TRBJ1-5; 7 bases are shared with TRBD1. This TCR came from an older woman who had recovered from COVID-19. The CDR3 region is CATGDRDAYQPQHF. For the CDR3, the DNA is TGTGCCACAGGAGACAGGGACGCGTATCAGCCCCAGCATTTT.